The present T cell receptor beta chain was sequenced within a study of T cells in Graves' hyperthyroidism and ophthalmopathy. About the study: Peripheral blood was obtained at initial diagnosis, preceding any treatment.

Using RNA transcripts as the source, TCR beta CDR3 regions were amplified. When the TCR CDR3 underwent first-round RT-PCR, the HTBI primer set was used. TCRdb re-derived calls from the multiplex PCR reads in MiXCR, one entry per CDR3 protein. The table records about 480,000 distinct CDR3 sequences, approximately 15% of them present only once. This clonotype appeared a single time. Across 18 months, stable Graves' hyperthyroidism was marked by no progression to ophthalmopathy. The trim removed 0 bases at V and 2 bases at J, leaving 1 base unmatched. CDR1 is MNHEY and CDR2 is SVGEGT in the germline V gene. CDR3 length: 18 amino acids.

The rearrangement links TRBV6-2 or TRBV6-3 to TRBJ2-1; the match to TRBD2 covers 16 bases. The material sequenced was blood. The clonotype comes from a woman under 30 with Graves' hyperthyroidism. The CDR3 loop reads CASSYSGLAGGPYNEQFF. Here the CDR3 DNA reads TGTGCCAGCAGTTACTCGGGACTAGCGGGAGGGCCCTACAATGAGCAGTTCTTC.